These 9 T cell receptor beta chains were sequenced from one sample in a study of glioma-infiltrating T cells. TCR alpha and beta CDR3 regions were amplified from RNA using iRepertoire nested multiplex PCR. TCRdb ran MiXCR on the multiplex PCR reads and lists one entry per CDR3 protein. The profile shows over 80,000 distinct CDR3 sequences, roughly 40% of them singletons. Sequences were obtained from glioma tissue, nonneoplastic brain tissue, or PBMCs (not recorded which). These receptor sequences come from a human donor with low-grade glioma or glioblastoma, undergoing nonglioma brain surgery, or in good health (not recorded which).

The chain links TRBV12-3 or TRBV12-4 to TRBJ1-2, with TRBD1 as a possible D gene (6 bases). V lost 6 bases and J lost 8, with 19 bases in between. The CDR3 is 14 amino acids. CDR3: CASSLIWDTTGYTF. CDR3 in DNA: TGTGCCAGCAGCCTTATATGGGACACAACGGGCTACACCTTC.

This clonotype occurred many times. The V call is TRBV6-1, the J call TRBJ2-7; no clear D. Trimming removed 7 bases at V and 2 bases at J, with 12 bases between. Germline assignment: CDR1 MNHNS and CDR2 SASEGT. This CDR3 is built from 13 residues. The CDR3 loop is CASTRPGTYEQYF. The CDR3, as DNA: TGTGCCAGCACCCGCCCGGGCACCTACGAGCAGTACTTC.

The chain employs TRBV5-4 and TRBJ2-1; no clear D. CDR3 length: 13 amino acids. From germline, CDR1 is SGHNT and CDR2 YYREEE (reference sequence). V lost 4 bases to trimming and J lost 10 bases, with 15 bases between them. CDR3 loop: CASSLEGAYEQFF. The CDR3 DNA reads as TGTGCCAGCAGCCTTGAAGGTGCCTACGAGCAGTTCTTC.

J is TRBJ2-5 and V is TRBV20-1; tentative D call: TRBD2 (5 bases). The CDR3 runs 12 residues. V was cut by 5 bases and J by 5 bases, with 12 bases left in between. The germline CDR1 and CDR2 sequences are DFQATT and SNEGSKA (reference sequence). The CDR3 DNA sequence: TGCAGTGCTCAACTAGGGCGGGAGACCCAGTACTTC. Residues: CSAQLGRETQYF.

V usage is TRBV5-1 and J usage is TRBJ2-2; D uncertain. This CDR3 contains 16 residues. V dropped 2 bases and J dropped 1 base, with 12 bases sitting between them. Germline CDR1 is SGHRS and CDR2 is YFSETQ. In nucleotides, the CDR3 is TGCGCCAGCAGCTTTTACCAGGACCGGAACACCGGGGAGCTGTTTTTT. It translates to CASSFYQDRNTGELFF.

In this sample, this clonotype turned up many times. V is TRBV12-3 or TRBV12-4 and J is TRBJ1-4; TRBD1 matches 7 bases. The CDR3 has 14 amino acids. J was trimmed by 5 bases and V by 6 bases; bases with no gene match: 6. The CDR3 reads CASRAGTANEKLFF. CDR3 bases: TGTGCCAGCAGGGCCGGGACAGCGAATGAAAAACTGTTTTTT.

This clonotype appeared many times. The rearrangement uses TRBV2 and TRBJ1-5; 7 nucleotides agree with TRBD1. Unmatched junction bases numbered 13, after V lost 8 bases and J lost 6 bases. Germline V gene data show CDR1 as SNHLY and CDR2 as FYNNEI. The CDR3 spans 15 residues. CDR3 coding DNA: TGTGCCAGCGGCCAAGACAGGGCGGATAGTCAGCCCCAGCATTTT. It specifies CASGQDRADSQPQHF. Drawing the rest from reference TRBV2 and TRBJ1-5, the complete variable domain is EPEVTQTPSHQVTQMGQEVILRCVPISNHLYFYWYRQILGQKVEFLVSFYNNEISEKSEIFDDQFSVERPDGSNFTLKIRSTKLEDSAMYFCASGQDRADSQPQHFGDGTRLSIL.

CDR3 sequence: CAWSSGGRETQYF. DNA for the CDR3: TGTGCCTGGAGCAGTGGGGGGCGGGAGACCCAGTACTTC. The V and J genes are TRBV30 and TRBJ2-5; D is tentatively TRBD1 or TRBD2 (6 bases each). The CDR3 runs 13 residues. CDR1 and CDR2 (germline): GTSNPN, SVGIG (reference sequence). V gave up 3 bases and J gave up 5 bases, with 13 bases separating them.

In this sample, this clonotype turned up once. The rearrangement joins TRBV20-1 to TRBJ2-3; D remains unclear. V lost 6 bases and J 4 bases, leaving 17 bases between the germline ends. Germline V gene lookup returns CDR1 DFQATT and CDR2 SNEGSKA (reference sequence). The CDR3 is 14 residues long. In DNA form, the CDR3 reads TGCAGTGCCAGCCAGAGTAACCTCGCAGATACGCAGTATTTT. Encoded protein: CSASQSNLADTQYF.